What follows are 11 T cell receptor beta chains derived from one specimen sequenced in a study of control samples from healthy donors and cancer patients. Generated by immunoSEQ multiplex PCR, the TCRdb table keeps only in-frame clones and is missing some. The table lists 200,000 or so clones, about 94% of them singletons. The sample was blood. Receptors originate from a man in his forties or fifties in good health.

The chain carries TRBV19 and TRBJ2-3; D is undetermined. V gave up 3 bases and J gave up 0 bases, with 7 bases separating them. Per germline, CDR1 LNHDA and CDR2 SQIVND (reference sequence). This CDR3 has 14 residues. CDR3 sequence (DNA): TGTGCCAGTAGTATTCTCGGGAGCACAGATACGCAGTATTTT. Residues: CASSILGSTDTQYF.

This clone appeared once. The V and J genes are TRBV5-6 and TRBJ2-2, with 9 positions matching TRBD1. CDR3 length: 16 amino acids. Germline assignment: CDR1 SGHDT and CDR2 YYEEEE. V was pared by 4 bases and J by 0 bases, with 4 bases of the junction left unmatched. CDR3 region: CASSPRTGANTGELFF. The CDR3, as DNA: TGTGCCAGCAGCCCCCGGACAGGGGCGAACACCGGGGAGCTGTTTTTT.

The rearrangement joins TRBV7-3 to TRBJ2-1; D not certain. Germline-derived CDR1 and CDR2 are SGHTA and FQGTGA. V lost 2 bases, J lost 6 bases, and 2 bases lay in between. The CDR3 contains 11 residues. The CDR3 loop reads CASSLANEQFF. The CDR3 bases are TGTGCCAGCAGCTTAGCCAATGAGCAGTTCTTC. The full variable domain, in which reference TRBV7-3 and TRBJ2-1 provide the parts outside the CDR3, is GAGVSQTPSNKVTEKGKYVELRCDPISGHTALYWYRQSLGQGPEFLIYFQGTGAADDSGLPNDRFFAVRPEGSVSTLKIQRTERGDSAVYLCASSLANEQFFGPGTRLTVL.

The V and J genes are TRBV7-6 and TRBJ2-1; D assignment may be TRBD1 or TRBD2 (5 bases each). CDR3 length: 15 residues. Germline loops: CDR1 SGHVS, CDR2 FNYEAQ. V dropped 5 bases and J dropped 9 bases, with 20 bases sitting between them. The CDR3 region is CASSPLGRESGEQFF. The CDR3 DNA reads TGTGCCAGCAGCCCCCTGGGCAGGGAGTCCGGTGAGCAGTTCTTC. The variable domain in full, completed from reference TRBV7-6 and TRBJ2-1, reads GAGVSQSPRYKVTKRGQDVALRCDPISGHVSLYWYRQALGQGPEFLTYFNYEAQQDKSGLPNDRFSAERPEGSISTLTIQRTEQRDSAMYRCASSPLGRESGEQFFGPGTRLTVL.

The genes are TRBV5-4 and TRBJ2-1; D ambiguous. The CDR3 spans 12 residues. The V end lost 0 bases, the J end lost 13 bases, and 11 bases lay between the germline ends. Per the germline V gene, CDR1 is SGHNT and CDR2 is YYREEE (reference sequence). CDR3 nucleotides: TGTGCCAGCAGCTTGGGGTCAGACCGCCAGTTCTTC. Amino acids: CASSLGSDRQFF.

The DNA of the CDR3 is TGTGCCAGCAGCCAACCCCCCGGACTCCCGGGCAATGAGCAGTTCTTC. Its protein product is CASSQPPGLPGNEQFF. This rearrangement joins TRBV7-9 to TRBJ2-1, with D perhaps matching TRBD2 (5 bases). Germline loops: CDR1 SEHNR, CDR2 FQNEAQ (reference sequence). V dropped 5 bases and J dropped 6 bases, with 20 bases sitting between them. The CDR3 runs to 16 residues.

The J gene is TRBJ1-5, the V gene TRBV10-2; no definite D call. The CDR3 spans 14 residues. Germline CDR1 WSHSY, CDR2 SAAADI. The V end was cut by 6 bases, the J end by 7 bases, with 16 bases between. For the CDR3, the DNA is TGCGCCAGCAGCGATACGGCTTTGGGGCAGCCCCAGCATTTT. It specifies CASSDTALGQPQHF.

This rearrangement joins TRBV6-4 to TRBJ1-1, with D perhaps TRBD1 (5 bases). CDR1 is MRHNA and CDR2 is SNTAGT in the germline V gene. The CDR3 spans 19 residues. V was clipped by 0 bases and J by 4 bases, with 24 bases between them. As DNA, the CDR3 is TGTGCCAGCAGTGACTCTGGGCGGAGGGGTCCATCGCTGCTCACTGAAGCTTTCTTT. Protein product: CASSDSGRRGPSLLTEAFF.

The chain joins TRBV19 to TRBJ2-7, with D tentatively TRBD1 (6 bases). V lost 6 bases and J 6 bases, leaving 18 bases between the germline ends. The germline V gene has CDR1 LNHDA and CDR2 SQIVND (reference sequence). This CDR3 region has 14 residues. CDR3 sequence reads: CASSPLGTRSEQYF. CDR3 nucleotides: TGTGCCAGTAGCCCCCTCGGGACACGAAGCGAGCAGTACTTC.

The rearrangement uses TRBV15 and TRBJ2-7; possible D gene TRBD2, 6 bases. CDR1 and CDR2 (germline): LNHNV, YYDKDF (reference sequence). This CDR3 has 15 amino acids. V gave up 1 base and J gave up 5 bases, with 15 bases separating them. The CDR3 sequence is CATSRGAGGENEQYF. CDR3 coding DNA: TGTGCCACCAGCAGAGGTGCGGGCGGGGAGAACGAGCAGTACTTC.

This chain joins TRBV27 and TRBJ1-2, with a tentative D call TRBD1 (6 bases). Looked up from germline, CDR1 is MNHEY and CDR2 is SMNVEV (reference sequence). The ends were cut back, 2 bases at V and 6 bases at J, with 10 bases in the middle. The CDR3 extends over 13 amino acids. The CDR3 DNA is TGTGCCAGCAGTTTAAGGGCAGGGGATGGCTACACCTTC. It codes for CASSLRAGDGYTF.